This T cell receptor (beta chain) originates from a study of brain T cells in children with intractable seizures. In regard to this clone: The antigen is undetermined.

TCRdb's table, derived via immunoSEQ multiplex PCR, lists solely in-frame clones and lacks some. Among 60,000 to 85,000 clones listed, 93% were seen once. Whole-study results and caveats: Only CDR3 sequence similarity suggested viral specificity, without known HCMV serostatus.

V shed 1 base and J shed 0 bases, with 8 bases lying between them. The CDR3 totals 14 residues. Germline V lookup: CDR1 SGHRS, CDR2 YFSETQ. The receptor was isolated from a boy under two years old with tuberous sclerosis and intractable seizures. The chain couples TRBV5-1 to TRBJ2-7; no reliable D call. The specimen comprised peripheral blood, sampled at surgery. The CDR3 is CASSLSPDSYEQYF. CDR3 nucleotides: TGCGCCAGCAGCTTGTCTCCAGACTCCTACGAGCAGTACTTC. Using reference TRBV5-1 and TRBJ2-7 for the parts outside the CDR3, the full variable domain is KAGVTQTPRYLIKTRGQQVTLSCSPISGHRSVSWYQQTPGQGLQFLFEYFSETQRNKGNFPGRFSGRQFSNSRSEMNVSTLELGDSALYLCASSLSPDSYEQYFGPGTRLTVT.